Presented here are 13 T cell receptor beta chains from one specimen sequenced in a study of cytomegalovirus exposure and HLA in healthy donors. PCR involved 60 Vbeta and 13 Jbeta primers. Assay: immunoSEQ multiplex PCR; the TCRdb copy retains only in-frame clones and omits some. This sample has around 140,000 clones, with around 86% found just once. Sequencing input: PBMCs. The receptors derive from a woman in her twenties or thirties in good health and CMV-seronegative.

The chain links TRBV7-2 to TRBJ1-5, with 8 nucleotides matching TRBD1. This CDR3 comprises 16 residues. Germline trimming cut 3 bases from V and 0 bases from J; bases unmatched to any gene: 4. Germline V gene data show CDR1 as SGHTA and CDR2 as FQGNSA. This chain's CDR3 is CASSFRTGRSNQPQHF. The DNA for the CDR3 is TGTGCCAGCAGCTTTAGGACAGGGCGTAGCAATCAGCCCCAGCATTTT.

There are a few counts of this clone. This chain uses TRBV30 with TRBJ2-7, with TRBD2 matching 8 bases. V trimming: 5 bases; J trimming: 3 bases; junction bases outside the gene matches: 3. This CDR3 is 12 amino acids long. Germline V gene sequence: CDR1 GTSNPN, CDR2 SVGIG (reference sequence). Written as DNA, the CDR3 is TGTGCCTGGTCGCTAGCGGGCTACGAGCAGTACTTC. Amino acid sequence: CAWSLAGYEQYF.

V usage is TRBV5-1 and J usage is TRBJ1-2, with 11 bases lining up with TRBD1. V dropped 2 bases and J dropped 4; count of bases not matched to a gene: 7. In germline, CDR1 is SGHRS, CDR2 YFSETQ. The CDR3 totals 16 residues. CDR3 in amino acids: CASSLGQGASSYGYTF. For the CDR3, the DNA is TGCGCCAGCAGCTTAGGACAGGGGGCATCTAGCTATGGCTACACCTTC.

This clone was counted between two and nine times. V and J are TRBV2 and TRBJ1-1; D unclear. There are 13 residues in the CDR3. CDR1 and CDR2 (germline): SNHLY, FYNNEI. Trimming took 8 bases from V and 4 from J, leaving 14 bases between them. In nucleotides, the CDR3 is TGTGCCAGCGCCACACTCGAGGGCACTGAAGCTTTCTTT. Encoded protein: CASATLEGTEAFF. Using reference TRBV2 and TRBJ1-1 for the parts outside the CDR3, the full variable domain is EPEVTQTPSHQVTQMGQEVILRCVPISNHLYFYWYRQILGQKVEFLVSFYNNEISEKSEIFDDQFSVERPDGSNFTLKIRSTKLEDSAMYFCASATLEGTEAFFGQGTRLTVV.

The chain recombines TRBV10-3 with TRBJ1-5, with TRBD1 matching 7 bases. The V segment lost 8 bases and the J segment 7 bases; nucleotides outside the gene matches: 11. This CDR3 has 14 amino acids. Germline V gives CDR1 ENHRY, CDR2 SYGVKD. The CDR3 region is CAIGQAIQDQPQHF. For the CDR3, the DNA is TGTGCCATCGGACAGGCCATCCAAGACCAGCCCCAGCATTTT.

V and J are TRBV28 and TRBJ2-2; maybe TRBD2 (5 bases). V was clipped by 3 bases and J by 7 bases, with 6 bases between them. The CDR3 runs 12 residues. CDR1 is MDHEN, CDR2 SYDVKM, per germline. The chain's CDR3 is CASSFGNGELFF. For the CDR3, the DNA is TGTGCCAGCAGTTTCGGGAACGGGGAGCTGTTTTTT.

The chain joins TRBV6-6 to TRBJ2-7; 7 bases line up with TRBD1. The germline CDR1 and CDR2 sequences are MNHNY and SVGAGI (reference sequence). The ends lost 6 bases at V and 1 base at J; junction bases unmatched: 9. The CDR3 consists of 15 residues. In nucleotides, the CDR3 is TGTGCCAGCAGCGTTAGGACAGGCGGTTCCTACGAGCAGTACTTC. It specifies CASSVRTGGSYEQYF.

The V and J genes are TRBV6-5 and TRBJ1-1; no firm D call. V lost 8 bases and J 7 bases, leaving 14 bases between the germline ends. This CDR3 is 12 amino acids long. The germline V gene encodes CDR1 MNHEY and CDR2 SVGAGI. CDR3 protein: CASASSPNEAFF. In DNA, the CDR3 is TGTGCCAGCGCCTCTAGCCCAAATGAAGCTTTCTTT.

CDR3 sequence reads: CAWSDRDIQYF. Written as DNA, the CDR3 is TGTGCCTGGTCCGACAGGGACATTCAGTACTTC. The V call is TRBV30, the J call TRBJ2-4, with 7 positions matching TRBD1. V was clipped by 5 bases and J by 8 bases; unmatched bases: 3. CDR1 and CDR2 (germline): GTSNPN, SVGIG (reference sequence). The CDR3 totals 11 residues. Based on the CDR3 plus reference TRBV30 and TRBJ2-4, the full variable domain is SQTIHQWPATLVQPVGSPLSLECTVEGTSNPNLYWYRQAAGRGLQLLFYSVGIGQISSEVPQNLSASRPQDRQFILSSKKLLLSDSGFYLCAWSDRDIQYFGAGTRLSVL.

The rearrangement uses TRBV10-2 and TRBJ2-2, with 11 bases lining up with TRBD2. The V gene end was trimmed by 2 bases and the J gene end by 7 bases; junction bases not matched to a gene: 9. This CDR3 has 17 amino acids. Germline CDR1 is WSHSY and CDR2 is SAAADI. CDR3 residues: CASSEVAGGLFLGELFF. DNA for the CDR3: TGCGCCAGCAGTGAGGTAGCGGGGGGGCTATTCCTCGGGGAGCTGTTTTTT.

The chain links TRBV11-2 to TRBJ2-7; no definite D call. The germline gives CDR1 SGHAT, CDR2 FQNNGV. This CDR3 has 13 residues. V gave up 1 base and J gave up 4 bases, with 8 bases separating them. Here the CDR3 reads CASSLVLSYEQYF. CDR3 in DNA: TGTGCCAGCAGCTTAGTACTATCTTACGAGCAGTACTTC.

The sample holds a few counts of this clone. This sequence joins TRBV6-5 and TRBJ1-5; 8 bases fit TRBD1. J lost 7 bases, V lost 6 bases, and 8 bases had no gene match. The CDR3 sequence is 14 residues long. Germline V lookup: CDR1 MNHEY, CDR2 SVGAGI. The CDR3 DNA follows: TGTGCCAGCAGCCTCGGACAGGGCGGGCAGCCCCAGCATTTT. Translated, it gives CASSLGQGGQPQHF.

The gene calls are TRBV21-1 and TRBJ1-2; the table's D gene call, TRBD1, was not cross checked with the DNA. TRBV21-1 is a documented pseudogene. The CDR3 is 16 amino acids. The CDR3 DNA follows: TGTGCCAGCAGCAAGGATACAGGGGAAGGAAACTATGGCTACACCTTC. Amino acid sequence: CASSKDTGEGNYGYTF.